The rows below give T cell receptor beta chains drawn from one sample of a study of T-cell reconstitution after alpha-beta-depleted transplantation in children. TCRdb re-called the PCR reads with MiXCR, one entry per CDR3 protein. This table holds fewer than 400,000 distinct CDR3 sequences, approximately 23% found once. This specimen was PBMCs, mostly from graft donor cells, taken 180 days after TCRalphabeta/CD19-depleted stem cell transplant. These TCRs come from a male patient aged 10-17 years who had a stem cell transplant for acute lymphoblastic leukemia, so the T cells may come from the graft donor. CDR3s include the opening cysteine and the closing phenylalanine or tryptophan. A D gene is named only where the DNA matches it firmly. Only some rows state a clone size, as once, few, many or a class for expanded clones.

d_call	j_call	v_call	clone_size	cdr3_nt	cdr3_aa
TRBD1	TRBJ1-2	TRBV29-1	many	TGCAGCGTTCGGACAGGGGGTAGCTATGGCTACACCTTC	CSVRTGGSYGYTF
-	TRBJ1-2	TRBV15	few	TGTGCCACCAGCACGAAAGCTAACTATGGCTACACCTTC	CATSTKANYGYTF
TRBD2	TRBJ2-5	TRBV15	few	TGTGCCACCAGCAGATTGACTAGCGGGAGGGCCGGAGAGACCCAGTACTTC	CATSRLTSGRAGETQYF
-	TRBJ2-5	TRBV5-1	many	TGCGCCAGCAGGGACGCGAAGACCCAGTACTTC	CASRDAKTQYF
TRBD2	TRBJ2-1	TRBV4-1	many	TGCGCCAGCAGCCCGCTTAGCGGGAGCTCCTACAATGAGCAGTTCTTC	CASSPLSGSSYNEQFF
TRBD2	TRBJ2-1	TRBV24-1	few	TGTGCCACCAGTGACGGACTAGCGGGAGGCCCCCTCAATGAGCAGTTCTTC	CATSDGLAGGPLNEQFF
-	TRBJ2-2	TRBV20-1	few	TGCAGTGCTAAAAATAGCGGAGTGAACACCGGGGAGCTGTTTTTT	CSAKNSGVNTGELFF
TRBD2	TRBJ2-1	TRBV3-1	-	TGTGCCAGCACCCAACTGGCGGGAGTGGGGTACAATGAGCAGTTCTTC	CASTQLAGVGYNEQFF
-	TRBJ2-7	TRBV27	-	TGTGCCAGCAGTTGGGGAGACCTTGGGAAATACGAGCAGTACTTC	CASSWGDLGKYEQYF
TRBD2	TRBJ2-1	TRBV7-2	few	TGTGCCAGCAGCTTAGCCCCACGAGGACTAGCGGGCAATGAGCAGTTCTTC	CASSLAPRGLAGNEQFF
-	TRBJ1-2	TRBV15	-	TGTGCCACCAGCAGAGATCTCGACAGTGGAGCGGAAGGCTACACCTTC	CATSRDLDSGAEGYTF
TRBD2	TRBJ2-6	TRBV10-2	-	TGCGCCAGCAGTGAAGCGGGGGGCGTACAGGGCTCTGGGGCCAACGTCCTGACTTTC	CASSEAGGVQGSGANVLTF
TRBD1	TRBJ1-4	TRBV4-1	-	TGCGCCAGCAGCCAAGTACAGGGGGCGCTTGCTGAAAAACTGTTTTTT	CASSQVQGALAEKLFF